One T cell receptor (beta chain) is described in this entry. This record comes from a study of T cell responses to AZD1222 COVID-19 vaccine. Germline V CDR1 and CDR2: SGHVS, FQNEAQ. The CDR3 is 15 amino acids. V dropped 3 bases and J dropped 4 bases, with 13 bases sitting between them. Produced via immunoSEQ multiplex PCR; TCRdb's table is partial and in-frame only. Among 150,000 to 200,000 clones, 92% were seen once, and the ten largest hold 1% to 1.5%. This clonotype was obtained from an adult who received the AZD1222 COVID-19 vaccine. The material was peripheral blood, obtained 28 days after the second AZD1222 dose. The chain carries TRBV7-8 and TRBJ2-1; tentative D call: TRBD1 (6 bases). Here the CDR3 reads CASSFETGYYNEQFF. CDR3 sequence (DNA): TGTGCCAGCAGCTTCGAGACAGGATATTACAATGAGCAGTTCTTC.